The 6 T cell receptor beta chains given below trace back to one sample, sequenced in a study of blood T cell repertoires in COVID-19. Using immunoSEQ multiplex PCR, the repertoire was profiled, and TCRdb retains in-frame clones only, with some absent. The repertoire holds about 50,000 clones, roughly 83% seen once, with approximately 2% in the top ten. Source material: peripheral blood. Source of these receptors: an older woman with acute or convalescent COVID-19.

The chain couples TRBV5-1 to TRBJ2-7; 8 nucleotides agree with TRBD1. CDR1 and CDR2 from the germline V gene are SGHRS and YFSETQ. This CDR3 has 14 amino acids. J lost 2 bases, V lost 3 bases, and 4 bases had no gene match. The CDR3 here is CASSYGQGAYEQYF. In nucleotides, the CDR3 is TGCGCCAGCAGCTACGGACAGGGCGCCTACGAGCAGTACTTC. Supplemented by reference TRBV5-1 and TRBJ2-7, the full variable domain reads KAGVTQTPRYLIKTRGQQVTLSCSPISGHRSVSWYQQTPGQGLQFLFEYFSETQRNKGNFPGRFSGRQFSNSRSEMNVSTLELGDSALYLCASSYGQGAYEQYFGPGTRLTVT.

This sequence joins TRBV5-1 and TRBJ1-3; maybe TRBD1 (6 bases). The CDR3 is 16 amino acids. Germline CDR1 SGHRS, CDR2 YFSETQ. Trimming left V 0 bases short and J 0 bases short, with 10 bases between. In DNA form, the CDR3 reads TGCGCCAGCAGCTTGGGACAGGCCAGCTCTGGAAACACCATATATTTT. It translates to CASSLGQASSGNTIYF.

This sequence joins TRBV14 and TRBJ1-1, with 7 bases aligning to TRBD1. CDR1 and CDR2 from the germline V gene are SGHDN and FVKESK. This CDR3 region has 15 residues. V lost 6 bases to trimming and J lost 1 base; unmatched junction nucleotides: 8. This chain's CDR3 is CASSRGQYRNTEAFF. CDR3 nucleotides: TGTGCCAGCAGTCGGGGACAGTACCGGAACACTGAAGCTTTCTTT.

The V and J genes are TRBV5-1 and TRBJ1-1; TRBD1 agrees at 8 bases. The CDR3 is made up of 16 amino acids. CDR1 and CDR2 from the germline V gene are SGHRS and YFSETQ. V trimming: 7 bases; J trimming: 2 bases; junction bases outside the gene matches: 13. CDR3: CASSTGTGRPNTEAFF. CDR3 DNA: TGCGCCAGCTCAACCGGGACAGGTCGACCTAACACTGAAGCTTTCTTT.

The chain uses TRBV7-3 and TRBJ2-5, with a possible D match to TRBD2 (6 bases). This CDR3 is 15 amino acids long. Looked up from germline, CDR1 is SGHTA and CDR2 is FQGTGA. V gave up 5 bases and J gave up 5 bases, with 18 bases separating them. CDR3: CASSPQAGPWETQYF. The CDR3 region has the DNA TGTGCCAGCAGCCCCCAGGCGGGACCGTGGGAGACCCAGTACTTC.

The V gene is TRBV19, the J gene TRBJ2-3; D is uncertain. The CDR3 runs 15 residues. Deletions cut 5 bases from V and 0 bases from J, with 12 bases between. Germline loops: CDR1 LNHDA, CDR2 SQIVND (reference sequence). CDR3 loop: CASSLGQASTDTQYF. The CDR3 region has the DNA TGTGCCAGTAGTCTTGGGCAGGCGAGCACAGATACGCAGTATTTT.